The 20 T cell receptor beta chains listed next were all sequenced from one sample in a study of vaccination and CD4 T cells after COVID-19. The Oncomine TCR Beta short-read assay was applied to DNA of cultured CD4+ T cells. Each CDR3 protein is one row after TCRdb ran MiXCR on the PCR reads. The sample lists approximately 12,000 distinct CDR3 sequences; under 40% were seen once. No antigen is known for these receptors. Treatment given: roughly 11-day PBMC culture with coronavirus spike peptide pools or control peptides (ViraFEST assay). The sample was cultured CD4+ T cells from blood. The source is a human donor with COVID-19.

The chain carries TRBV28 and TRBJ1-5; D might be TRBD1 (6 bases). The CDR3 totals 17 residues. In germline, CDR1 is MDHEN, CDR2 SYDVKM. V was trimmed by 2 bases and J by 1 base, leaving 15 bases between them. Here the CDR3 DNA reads TGTGCCAGCAGTTTACCCCACAGGGTACGCAGCAATCAGCCCCAGCATTTT. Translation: CASSLPHRVRSNQPQHF.

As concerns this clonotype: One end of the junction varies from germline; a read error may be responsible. CDR3 region: CSAPGGLTLRDTQCF. CDR3 in DNA: TGCAGTGCGCCGGGGGGACTAACCCTTCGGGATACGCAGTGTTTT. The chain carries TRBV20-1 and TRBJ2-3; TRBD2 matches 7 bases. Germline V gene data show CDR1 as DFQATT and CDR2 as SNEGSKA (reference sequence). The CDR3 totals 15 residues.

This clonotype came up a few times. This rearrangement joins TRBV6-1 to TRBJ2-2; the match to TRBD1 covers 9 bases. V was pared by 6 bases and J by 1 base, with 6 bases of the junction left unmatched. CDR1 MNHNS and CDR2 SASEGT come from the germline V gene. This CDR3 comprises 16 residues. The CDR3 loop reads CASRPVGQGNTGELFF. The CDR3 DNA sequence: TGTGCCAGCAGGCCGGTGGGACAGGGGAACACCGGGGAGCTGTTTTTT.

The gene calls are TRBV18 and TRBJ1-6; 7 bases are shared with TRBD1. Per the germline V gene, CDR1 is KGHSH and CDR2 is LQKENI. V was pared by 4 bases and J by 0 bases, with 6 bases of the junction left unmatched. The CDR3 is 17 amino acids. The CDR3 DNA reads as TGTGCCAGCTCACTGGGACAGAGCAGCTCCTATAATTCACCCCTCCACTTT. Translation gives CASSLGQSSSYNSPLHF.

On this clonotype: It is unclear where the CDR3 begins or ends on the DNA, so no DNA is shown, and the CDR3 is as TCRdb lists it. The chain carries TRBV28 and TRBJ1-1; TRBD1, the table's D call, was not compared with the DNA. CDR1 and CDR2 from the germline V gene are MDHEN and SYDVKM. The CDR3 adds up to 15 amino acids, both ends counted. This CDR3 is CASSSSTGPNTEAFF.

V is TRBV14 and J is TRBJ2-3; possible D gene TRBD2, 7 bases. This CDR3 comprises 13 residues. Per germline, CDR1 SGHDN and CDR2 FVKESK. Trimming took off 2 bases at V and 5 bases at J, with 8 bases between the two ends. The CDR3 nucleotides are TGTGCCAGCAGCCAAAGGGGGGGAGATACGCAGTATTTT. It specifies CASSQRGGDTQYF.

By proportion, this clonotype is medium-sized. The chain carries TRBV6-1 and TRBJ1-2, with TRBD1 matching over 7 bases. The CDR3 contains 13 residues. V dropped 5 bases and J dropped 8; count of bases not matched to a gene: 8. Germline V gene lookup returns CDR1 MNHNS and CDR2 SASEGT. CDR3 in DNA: TGTGCCAGCAGTACCGGGACAGCGTCGGGCTACACCTTC. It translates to CASSTGTASGYTF.

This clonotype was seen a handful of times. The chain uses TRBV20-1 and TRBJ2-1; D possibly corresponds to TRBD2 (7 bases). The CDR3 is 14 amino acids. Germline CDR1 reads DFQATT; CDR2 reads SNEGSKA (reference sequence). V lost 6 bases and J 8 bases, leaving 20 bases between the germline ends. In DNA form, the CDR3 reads TGCAGTGCCTTAACCGGGGGGCAAAACGATGAGCAGTTCTTC. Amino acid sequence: CSALTGGQNDEQFF.

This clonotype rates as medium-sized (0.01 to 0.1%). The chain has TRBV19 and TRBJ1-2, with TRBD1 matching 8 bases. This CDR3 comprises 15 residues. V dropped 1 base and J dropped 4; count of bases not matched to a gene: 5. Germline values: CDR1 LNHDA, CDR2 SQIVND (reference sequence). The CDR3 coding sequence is TGTGCCAGTAGTATAGCCGGAACAGGGGGCTATGGCTACACCTTC. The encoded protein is CASSIAGTGGYGYTF.

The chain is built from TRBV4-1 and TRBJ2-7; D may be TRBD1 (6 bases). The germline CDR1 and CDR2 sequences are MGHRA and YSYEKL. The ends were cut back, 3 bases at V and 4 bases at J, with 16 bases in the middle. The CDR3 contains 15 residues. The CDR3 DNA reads TGCGCCAGCAGCCAGGCTATGGTAGGGGGATACGAGCAGTACTTC. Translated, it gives CASSQAMVGGYEQYF.

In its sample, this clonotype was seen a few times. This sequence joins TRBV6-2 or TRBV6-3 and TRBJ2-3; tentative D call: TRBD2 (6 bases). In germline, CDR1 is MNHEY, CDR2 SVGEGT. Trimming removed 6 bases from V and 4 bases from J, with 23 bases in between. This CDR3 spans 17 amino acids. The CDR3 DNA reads TGTGCCAGCAGAGCAACCGGGACTGGGGGTCTCGCAGATACGCAGTATTTT. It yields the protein CASRATGTGGLADTQYF.

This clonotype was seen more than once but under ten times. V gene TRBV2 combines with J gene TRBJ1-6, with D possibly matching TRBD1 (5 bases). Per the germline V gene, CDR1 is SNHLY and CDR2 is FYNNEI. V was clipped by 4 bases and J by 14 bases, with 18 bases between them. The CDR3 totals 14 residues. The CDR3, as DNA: TGTGCCAGCAGTGGACAGAGGCCTCCAAAAGCCCTCCACTTT. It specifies CASSGQRPPKALHF.

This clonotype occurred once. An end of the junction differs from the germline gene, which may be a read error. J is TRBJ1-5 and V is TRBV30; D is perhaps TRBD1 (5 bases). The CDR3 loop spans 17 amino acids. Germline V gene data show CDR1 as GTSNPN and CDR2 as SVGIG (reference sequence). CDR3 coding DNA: TGTGTCTGGAGTGTACGCAGGGTAGGGAATAGCAATCAGCCCCAGCATTTT. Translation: CVWSVRRVGNSNQPQHF.

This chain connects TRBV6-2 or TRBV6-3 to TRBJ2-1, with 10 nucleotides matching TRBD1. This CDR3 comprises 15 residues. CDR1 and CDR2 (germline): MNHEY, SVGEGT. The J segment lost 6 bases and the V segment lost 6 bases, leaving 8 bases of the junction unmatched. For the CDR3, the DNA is TGTGCCAGCAGAAGGGACAGGGGCGGTCTCAATGAGCAGTTCTTC. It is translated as CASRRDRGGLNEQFF.

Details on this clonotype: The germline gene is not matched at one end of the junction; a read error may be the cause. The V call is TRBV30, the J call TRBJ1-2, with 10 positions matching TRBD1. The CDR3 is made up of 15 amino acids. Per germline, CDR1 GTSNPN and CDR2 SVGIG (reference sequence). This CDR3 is CARSVRDRGPSGYTF. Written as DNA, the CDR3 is TGTGCCCGGAGTGTACGTGACAGGGGGCCGAGTGGCTACACCTTC.

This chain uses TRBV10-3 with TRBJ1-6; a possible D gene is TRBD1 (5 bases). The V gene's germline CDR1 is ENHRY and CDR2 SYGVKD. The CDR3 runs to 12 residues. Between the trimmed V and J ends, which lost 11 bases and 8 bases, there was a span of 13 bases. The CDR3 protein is CALSSGDSPLHF. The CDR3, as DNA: TGTGCCTTAAGTTCGGGGGATTCACCCCTCCACTTT.

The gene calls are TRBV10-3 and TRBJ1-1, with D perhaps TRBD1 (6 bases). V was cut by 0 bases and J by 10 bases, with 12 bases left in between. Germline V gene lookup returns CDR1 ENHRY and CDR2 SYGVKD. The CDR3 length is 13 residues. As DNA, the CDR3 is TGTGCCATCAGTGAGTCGGGGGCCCGGGGAGCTTTCTTT. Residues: CAISESGARGAFF.

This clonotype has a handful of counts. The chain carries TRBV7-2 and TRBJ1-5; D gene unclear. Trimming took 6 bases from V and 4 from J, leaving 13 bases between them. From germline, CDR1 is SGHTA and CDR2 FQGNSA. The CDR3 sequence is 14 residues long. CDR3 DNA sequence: TGTGCCAGCAGTACCACTCCCTCGAATCAGCCCCAGCATTTT. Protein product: CASSTTPSNQPQHF.

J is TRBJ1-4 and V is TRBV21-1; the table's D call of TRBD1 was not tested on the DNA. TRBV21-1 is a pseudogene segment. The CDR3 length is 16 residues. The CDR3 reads CATHNLQGARSEKLFF. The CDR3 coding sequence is TGTGCCACCCATAACCTACAGGGGGCCAGGAGTGAAAAACTGTTTTTT.

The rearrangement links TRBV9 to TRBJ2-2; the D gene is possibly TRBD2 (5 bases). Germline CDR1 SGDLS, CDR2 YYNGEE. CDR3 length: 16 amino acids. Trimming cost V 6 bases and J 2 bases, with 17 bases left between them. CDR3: CASTRGGHSNTGELFF. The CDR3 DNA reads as TGTGCCAGCACCCGGGGTGGGCATTCAAACACCGGGGAGCTGTTTTTT.